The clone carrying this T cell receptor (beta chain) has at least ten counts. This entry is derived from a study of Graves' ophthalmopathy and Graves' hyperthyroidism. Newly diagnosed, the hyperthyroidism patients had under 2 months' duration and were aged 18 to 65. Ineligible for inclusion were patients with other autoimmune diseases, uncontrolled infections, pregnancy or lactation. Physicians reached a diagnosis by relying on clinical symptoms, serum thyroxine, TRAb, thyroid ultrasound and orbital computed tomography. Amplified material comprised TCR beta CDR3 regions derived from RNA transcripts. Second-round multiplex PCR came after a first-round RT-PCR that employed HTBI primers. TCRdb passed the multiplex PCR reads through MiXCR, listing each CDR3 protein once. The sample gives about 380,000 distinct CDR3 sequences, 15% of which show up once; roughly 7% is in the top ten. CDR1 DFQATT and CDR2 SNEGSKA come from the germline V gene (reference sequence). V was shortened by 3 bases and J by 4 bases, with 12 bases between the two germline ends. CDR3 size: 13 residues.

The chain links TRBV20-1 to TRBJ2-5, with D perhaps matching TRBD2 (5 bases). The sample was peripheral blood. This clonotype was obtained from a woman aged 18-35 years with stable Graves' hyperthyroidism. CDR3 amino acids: CSARETGGETQYF. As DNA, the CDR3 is TGCAGTGCTAGGGAGACTGGAGGAGAGACCCAGTACTTC.